The present T cell receptor (beta chain) was sequenced within a study of breast tumors, draining lymph nodes, adjacent tissues. TCRdb fed the multiplex PCR reads into MiXCR, producing one record per CDR3 protein. The table records just over 30,000 distinct CDR3 sequences, 63% of them present only once. The germline V gene encodes CDR1 ENHRY and CDR2 SYGVKD. V gave up 10 bases and J gave up 1 base, with 10 bases separating them. This CDR3 comprises 12 residues. The receptor comes from a female donor with breast cancer. Some clones in this sample may be carry-over from other donors' samples. Material: breast tumor tissue. The J gene is TRBJ1-1, the V gene TRBV10-3; unclear D gene. CDR3 coding DNA: TGTGCCAGCGCATTCAAGAACACTGAAGCTTTCTTT. This gives the protein CASAFKNTEAFF.